Below, one T cell receptor beta chain is given with its context. The data stem from a study of technical replicates of blood from several donors. Sequencing was performed with immunoSEQ multiplex PCR; in TCRdb, only in-frame clones are kept and a portion is missing. The sample records 83,000 or so clones, about 92% being singletons. Source material: T cells isolated from PBMCs. This sequence was found in a human donor in good health.

This CDR3 reads CASSYSGQSYGYTF. The CDR3, as DNA: TGTGCCAGCAGTTACTCGGGACAGAGCTATGGCTACACCTTC. The chain is built from TRBV6-5 and TRBJ1-2, with 7 bases that match TRBD1. The junction had 2 bases not matched to a gene; V was cut back by 0 bases and J by 4 bases. The CDR3 extends over 14 amino acids. The germline CDR1 and CDR2 sequences are MNHEY and SVGAGI.